This TCR beta chain comes out of a study of cytomegalovirus exposure and HLA in healthy donors. The V gene's germline CDR1 is LNHDA and CDR2 SQIVND (reference sequence). This CDR3 is built from 18 residues. The germline V and J ends were trimmed by 3 bases and 1 base, with 19 bases remaining between them. Primers: 60 Vbeta forward and 13 Jbeta reverse. This table comes from immunoSEQ multiplex PCR, and its TCRdb copy is limited to in-frame clones, with some not included. The sample lists more than 110,000 clones; around 72% were seen once. J is TRBJ1-3 and V is TRBV19; tentative D call: TRBD1 (5 bases). The sequence was collected from a human donor in good health. The sequenced material came from PBMCs. CDR3 region: CASSIWRGLGSSGNTIYF. The CDR3, as DNA: TGTGCCAGTAGTATTTGGCGGGGCTTGGGTTCATCTGGAAACACCATATATTTT.